This entry is about one TCR beta chain. Sequenced by immunoSEQ multiplex PCR; TCRdb stores in-frame clones only, minus some. This sample yields some 47,000 clones, of which roughly 96% are seen a single time; approximately 7.6% belongs to the top ten. V dropped 6 bases and J dropped 2; count of bases not matched to a gene: 6. Germline V gene sequence: CDR1 MDHEN, CDR2 SYDVKM. The CDR3 has 14 amino acids. This sample was taken from a study of T cells in tuberculosis. Study context: This South African cohort compared adolescents with or without latent tuberculosis against adults with active tuberculosis.

The material sequenced was PBMCs. The chain is built from TRBV28 and TRBJ2-7, with 8 bases aligning to TRBD1. The receptor's source is a donor between 5 and 29 years old with latent tuberculosis or without tuberculosis infection. CDR3 nucleotides: TGTGCCAGCAGGACTTGGACAGGGCCCTACGAGCAGTACTTC. Translation gives CASRTWTGPYEQYF. Full variable domain (remainder filled in from reference TRBV28 and TRBJ2-7): DVKVTQSSRYLVKRTGEKVFLECVQDMDHENMFWYRQDPGLGLRLIYFSYDVKMKEKGDIPEGYSVSREKKERFSLILESASTNQTSMYLCASRTWTGPYEQYFGPGTRLTVT.